The 8 T cell receptor beta chains below all came from one sample that was sequenced in a study of OX40 agonist ivuxolimab in advanced cancers. Here immunoSEQ multiplex PCR was the method, and the copy in TCRdb shows in-frame clones only, minus some. The sample carries 80,000 to 85,000 clones, around 80% recorded once. This specimen was CD4+ or CD8+ T cells sorted from blood, taken in a trial of the OX40 agonist ivuxolimab. The origin of the receptors is an adult with an advanced solid tumor such as melanoma, head and neck, liver or kidney cancer.

The chain couples TRBV10-1 to TRBJ2-1; D is perhaps TRBD1 (6 bases). CDR1 is WNHNN and CDR2 is SYGVQD in the germline V gene (reference sequence). The CDR3 covers 16 residues. V dropped 3 bases and J dropped 3 bases, with 15 bases sitting between them. Here the CDR3 reads CASSDQRQALYNEQFF. CDR3 in DNA: TGCGCCAGCAGTGATCAACGACAGGCCCTCTACAATGAGCAGTTCTTC.

This clone was found once. The chain joins TRBV27 to TRBJ2-1, with 14 bases matching TRBD2. The CDR3 contains 14 residues. Per germline, CDR1 MNHEY and CDR2 SMNVEV (reference sequence). V gave up 6 bases and J gave up 8 bases; unmatched junction bases: 3. The DNA for the CDR3 is TGTGCCAGCAGGCCGGGACTAGCGGGAGATGAGCAGTTCTTC. As protein: CASRPGLAGDEQFF.

CDR3 loop: CASSLRGTSGLQETQYF. The CDR3 DNA follows: TGTGCCAGCAGTCTAAGGGGGACTAGCGGGTTGCAAGAGACCCAGTACTTC. The chain uses TRBV28 and TRBJ2-5, with 12 positions matching TRBD2. The CDR3 is 17 residues long. V was pared by 5 bases and J by 2 bases, with 9 bases of the junction left unmatched. CDR1 is MDHEN and CDR2 is SYDVKM in the germline V gene.

The chain recombines TRBV27 with TRBJ2-3, with D possibly TRBD1 on 5 matching bases. The CDR3 has 13 residues. Trimming cost V 8 bases and J 5 bases, with 14 bases left between them. Germline values: CDR1 MNHEY, CDR2 SMNVEV (reference sequence). The CDR3 reads CASRQTTEDTQYF. The CDR3, as DNA: TGTGCCAGCCGACAGACCACGGAAGATACGCAGTATTTT.

The chain links TRBV7-6 to TRBJ1-5; D gene unclear. The length of the CDR3 is 14 residues. Per the germline V gene, CDR1 is SGHVS and CDR2 is FNYEAQ. V shed 3 bases and J shed 0 bases, with 6 bases lying between them. The CDR3 nucleotides read TGTGCCAGCAGCTTGAGTTATAGCAATCAGCCCCAGCATTTT. Protein: CASSLSYSNQPQHF.

The J gene is TRBJ2-1, the V gene TRBV7-2; D remains ambiguous. Trimming stripped 1 base from V and 10 bases from J, with 8 bases between. The CDR3 totals 12 residues. Germline-derived CDR1 and CDR2 are SGHTA and FQGNSA. The CDR3 is CASSLGRIEQFF. The CDR3 DNA is TGTGCCAGCAGCTTAGGCCGTATCGAGCAGTTCTTC.

As regards this clone: Other nucleotide sequences from this sample produce the same CDR3. This sequence joins TRBV5-4 and TRBJ2-3, with no clear D. Germline V gives CDR1 SGHNT, CDR2 YYREEE (reference sequence). The CDR3 contains 12 residues. The germline V and J ends were trimmed by 2 bases and 0 bases, with 1 base remaining between them. CDR3 DNA sequence: TGTGCCAGCAGCTTAAGCACAGATACGCAGTATTTT. Protein sequence: CASSLSTDTQYF. The full variable domain, completed using reference TRBV5-4 and TRBJ2-3, is ETGVTQSPTHLIKTRGQQVTLRCSSQSGHNTVSWYQQALGQGPQFIFQYYREEENGRGNFPPRFSGLQFPNYSSELNVNALELDDSALYLCASSLSTDTQYFGPGTRLTVL.

This clone has just one count. V gene TRBV10-3 combines with J gene TRBJ2-1; possibly TRBD2 for D (6 bases). The V gene's germline CDR1 is ENHRY and CDR2 SYGVKD. The CDR3 extends over 16 amino acids. V lost 5 bases and J lost 4, with 18 bases in between. The CDR3 DNA reads TGTGCCATCAGTTCCGCCGGTGGGAGCGGGTACAATGAGCAGTTCTTC. Amino acids: CAISSAGGSGYNEQFF.